This TCR beta chain was captured in a study of blood T cell repertoires in COVID-19. In the authors' methods: Nucleated cell number was recorded as an estimate derived from reference gene primer amplification. Some clones are missing from TCRdb's copy, which holds only in-frame ones; the method was immunoSEQ multiplex PCR. From that table come the V and J calls and clone size; the DNA was used to work out D and trimming. The data contain 200,000 to 300,000 clones, about 90% of them seen just once; the ten biggest clones take up about 1.6%. Trimming shortened V by 0 bases and J by 18 bases, and 15 bases separated the two germline ends. This CDR3 has 13 amino acids. CDR1 is SGHAT and CDR2 is FQNNGV in the germline V gene.

The J gene is TRBJ1-6, the V gene TRBV11-2, with D possibly being TRBD1 (5 bases). The sequenced sample consisted of peripheral blood. The source of this sequence is a woman aged 40-49 years who had recovered from COVID-19. The CDR3 loop is CASSLEASGLPHF. The CDR3 DNA sequence: TGTGCCAGCAGCTTAGAGGCGTCAGGGCTCCCCCACTTT.